This TCR beta chain emerged from a study of blood T cell repertoires in COVID-19. As for the study in general: In each case, the material was cDNA or gDNA derived from T cells, B-cell-depleted T cells, or PBMCs.

The CDR3 totals 16 residues. Trimming pared 2 bases from V and 2 bases from J, leaving 15 bases between. Germline CDR1 SGHNT, CDR2 YYREEE (reference sequence). Some clones are missing from TCRdb's copy, which holds only in-frame ones; the method was immunoSEQ multiplex PCR. The table has around 120,000 clones, roughly four fifths seen once; the top ten hold approximately 7.6%. Sequencing was carried out using peripheral blood. This receptor was taken from a man aged 65 to 85 with active or convalescent COVID-19. This chain connects TRBV5-4 to TRBJ2-3; no clear D. CDR3 nucleotides: TGTGCCAGCAGCTTAATGGTTGGGCCTTCCACAGATACGCAGTATTTT. Translated, it gives CASSLMVGPSTDTQYF.